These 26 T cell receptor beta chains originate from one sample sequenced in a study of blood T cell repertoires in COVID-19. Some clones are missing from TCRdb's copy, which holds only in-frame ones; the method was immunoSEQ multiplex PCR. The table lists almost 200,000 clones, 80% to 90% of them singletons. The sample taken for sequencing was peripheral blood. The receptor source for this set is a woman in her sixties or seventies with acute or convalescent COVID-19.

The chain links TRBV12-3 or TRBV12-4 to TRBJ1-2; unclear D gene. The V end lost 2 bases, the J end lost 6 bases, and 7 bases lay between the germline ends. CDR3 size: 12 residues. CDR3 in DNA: TGTGCCAGCAGTTTACCGGGAGATGGCTACACCTTC. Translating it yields CASSLPGDGYTF.

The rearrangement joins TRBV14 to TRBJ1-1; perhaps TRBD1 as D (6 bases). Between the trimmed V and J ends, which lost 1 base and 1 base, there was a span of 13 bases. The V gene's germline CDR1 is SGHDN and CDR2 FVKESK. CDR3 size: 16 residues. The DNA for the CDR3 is TGTGCCAGCAGCCAAGCACCGGACAGAAAGAACACTGAAGCTTTCTTT. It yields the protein CASSQAPDRKNTEAFF.

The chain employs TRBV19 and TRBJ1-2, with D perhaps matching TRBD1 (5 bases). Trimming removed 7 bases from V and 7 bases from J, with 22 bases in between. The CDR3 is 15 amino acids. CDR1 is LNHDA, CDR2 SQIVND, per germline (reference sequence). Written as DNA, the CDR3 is TGTGCCAGTAATGACTTTCGACAGAACCGGTCTGGCTACACCTTC. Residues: CASNDFRQNRSGYTF.

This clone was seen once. CDR3 residues: CSARGNEKLFF. CDR3 DNA: TGCAGTGCCCGGGGAAATGAAAAACTGTTTTTT. The J gene is TRBJ1-4, the V gene TRBV20-1; D gene ambiguous. Looked up from germline, CDR1 is DFQATT and CDR2 is SNEGSKA (reference sequence). The CDR3 is 11 amino acids. V lost 6 bases to trimming and J lost 5 bases, with 7 bases between them.

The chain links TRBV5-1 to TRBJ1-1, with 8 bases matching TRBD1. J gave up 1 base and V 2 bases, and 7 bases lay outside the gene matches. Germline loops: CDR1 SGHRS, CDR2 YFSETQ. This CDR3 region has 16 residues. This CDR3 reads CASSLSTGTGNTEAFF. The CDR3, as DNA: TGCGCCAGCAGCTTATCCACCGGGACAGGGAACACTGAAGCTTTCTTT.

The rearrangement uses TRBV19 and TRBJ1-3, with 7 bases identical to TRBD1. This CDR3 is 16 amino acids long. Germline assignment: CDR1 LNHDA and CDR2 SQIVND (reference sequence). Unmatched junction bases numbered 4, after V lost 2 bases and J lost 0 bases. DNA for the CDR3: TGTGCCAGTAGTATACGAGGGACAGCCTCTGGAAACACCATATATTTT. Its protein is CASSIRGTASGNTIYF.

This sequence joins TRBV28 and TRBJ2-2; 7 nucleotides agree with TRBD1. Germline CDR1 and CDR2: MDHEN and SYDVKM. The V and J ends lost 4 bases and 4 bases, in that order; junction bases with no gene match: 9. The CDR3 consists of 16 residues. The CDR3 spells CASSSRGTVTTGELFF. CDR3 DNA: TGTGCCAGCAGTTCCAGGGGGACAGTTACCACCGGGGAGCTGTTTTTT.

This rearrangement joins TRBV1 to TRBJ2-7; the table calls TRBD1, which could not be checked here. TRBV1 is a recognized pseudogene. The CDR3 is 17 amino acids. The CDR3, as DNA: TGCACCAGCAGCCAAGATCGAGATGGGCAGAGCTCCTACGAGCAGTACTTC. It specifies CTSSQDRDGQSSYEQYF.

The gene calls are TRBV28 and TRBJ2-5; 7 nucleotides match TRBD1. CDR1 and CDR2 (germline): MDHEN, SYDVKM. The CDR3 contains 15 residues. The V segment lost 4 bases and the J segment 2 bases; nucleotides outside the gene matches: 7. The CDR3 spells CASSSPRGPQETQYF. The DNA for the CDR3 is TGTGCCAGCAGTTCCCCGAGGGGGCCTCAAGAGACCCAGTACTTC. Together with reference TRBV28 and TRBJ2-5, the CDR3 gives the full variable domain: DVKVTQSSRYLVKRTGEKVFLECVQDMDHENMFWYRQDPGLGLRLIYFSYDVKMKEKGDIPEGYSVSREKKERFSLILESASTNQTSMYLCASSSPRGPQETQYFGPGTRLLVL.

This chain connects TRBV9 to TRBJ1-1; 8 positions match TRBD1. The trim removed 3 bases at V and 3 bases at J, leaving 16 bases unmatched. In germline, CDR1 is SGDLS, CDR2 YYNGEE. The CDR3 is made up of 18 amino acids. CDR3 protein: CASSAPTGQGFGYTEAFF. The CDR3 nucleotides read TGTGCCAGCAGCGCACCGACCGGACAGGGTTTCGGGTACACTGAAGCTTTCTTT. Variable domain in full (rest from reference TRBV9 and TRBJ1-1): DSGVTQTPKHLITATGQRVTLRCSPRSGDLSVYWYQQSLDQGLQFLIQYYNGEERAKGNILERFSAQQFPDLHSELNLSSLELGDSALYFCASSAPTGQGFGYTEAFFGQGTRLTVV.

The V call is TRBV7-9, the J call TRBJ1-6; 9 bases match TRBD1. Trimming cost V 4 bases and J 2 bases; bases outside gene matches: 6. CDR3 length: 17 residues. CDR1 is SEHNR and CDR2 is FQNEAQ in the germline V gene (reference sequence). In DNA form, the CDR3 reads TGTGCCAGCAGCTCACAGGGGGCATTGACCTATAATTCACCCCTCCACTTT. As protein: CASSSQGALTYNSPLHF.

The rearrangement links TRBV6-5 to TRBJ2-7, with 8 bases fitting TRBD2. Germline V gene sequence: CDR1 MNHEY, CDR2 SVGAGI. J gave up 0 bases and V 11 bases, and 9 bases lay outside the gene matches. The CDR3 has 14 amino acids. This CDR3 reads CAVLASGSSYEQYF. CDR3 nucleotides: TGTGCCGTTCTAGCGAGCGGGAGCTCCTACGAGCAGTACTTC.

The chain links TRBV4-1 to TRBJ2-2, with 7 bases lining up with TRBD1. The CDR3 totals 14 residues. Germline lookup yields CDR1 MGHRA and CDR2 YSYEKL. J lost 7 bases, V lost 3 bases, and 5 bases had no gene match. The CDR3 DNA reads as TGCGCCAGCAGCCAGAATCAGGGGGACGGGGAGCTGTTTTTT. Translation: CASSQNQGDGELFF.

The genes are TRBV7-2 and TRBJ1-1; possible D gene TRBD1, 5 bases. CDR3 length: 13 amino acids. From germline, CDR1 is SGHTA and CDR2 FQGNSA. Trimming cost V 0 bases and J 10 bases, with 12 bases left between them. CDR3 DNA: TGTGCCAGCAGCTTAGCGGGGGGGGTACGAGCTTTCTTT. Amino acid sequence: CASSLAGGVRAFF.

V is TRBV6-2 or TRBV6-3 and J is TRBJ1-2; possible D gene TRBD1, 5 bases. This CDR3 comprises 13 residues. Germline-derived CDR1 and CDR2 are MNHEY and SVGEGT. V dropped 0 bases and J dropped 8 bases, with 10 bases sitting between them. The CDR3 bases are TGTGCCAGCAGTTACTCTTCTACAGGCGGCTACACCTTC. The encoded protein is CASSYSSTGGYTF.

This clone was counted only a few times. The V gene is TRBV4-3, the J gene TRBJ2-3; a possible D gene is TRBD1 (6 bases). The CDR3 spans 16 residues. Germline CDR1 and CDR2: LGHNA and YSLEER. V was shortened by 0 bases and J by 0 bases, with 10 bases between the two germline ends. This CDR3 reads CASSQDHTGSTDTQYF. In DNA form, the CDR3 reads TGCGCCAGCAGCCAAGATCACACAGGGAGCACAGATACGCAGTATTTT.

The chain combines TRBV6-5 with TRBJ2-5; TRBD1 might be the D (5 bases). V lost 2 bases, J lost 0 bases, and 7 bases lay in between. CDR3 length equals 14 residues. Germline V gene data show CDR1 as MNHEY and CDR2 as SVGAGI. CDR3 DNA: TGTGCCAGCAGTTACAACAGGTACCAAGAGACCCAGTACTTC. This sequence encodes CASSYNRYQETQYF.

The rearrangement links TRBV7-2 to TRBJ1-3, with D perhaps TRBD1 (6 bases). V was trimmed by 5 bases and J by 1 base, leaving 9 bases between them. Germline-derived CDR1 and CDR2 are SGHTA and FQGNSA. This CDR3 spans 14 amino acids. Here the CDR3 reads CASSPTGSGNTIYF. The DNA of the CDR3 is TGTGCCAGCAGCCCCACAGGGTCTGGAAACACCATATATTTT. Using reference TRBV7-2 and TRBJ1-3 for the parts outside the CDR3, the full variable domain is GAGVSQSPSNKVTEKGKDVELRCDPISGHTALYWYRQSLGQGLEFLIYFQGNSAPDKSGLPSDRFSAERTGGSVSTLTIQRTQQEDSAVYLCASSPTGSGNTIYFGEGSWLTVV.

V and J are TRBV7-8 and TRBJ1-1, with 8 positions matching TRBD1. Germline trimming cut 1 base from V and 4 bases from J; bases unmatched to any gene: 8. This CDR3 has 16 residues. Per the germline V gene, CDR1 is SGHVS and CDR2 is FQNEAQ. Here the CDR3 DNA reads TGTGCCAGCAGCTTAGGGGCAGGGGGCGCGGGCACTGAAGCTTTCTTT. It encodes CASSLGAGGAGTEAFF. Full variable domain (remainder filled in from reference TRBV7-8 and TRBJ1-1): GAGVSQSPRYKVAKRGQDVALRCDPISGHVSLFWYQQALGQGPEFLTYFQNEAQLDKSGLPSDRFFAERPEGSVSTLKIQRTQQEDSAVYLCASSLGAGGAGTEAFFGQGTRLTVV.

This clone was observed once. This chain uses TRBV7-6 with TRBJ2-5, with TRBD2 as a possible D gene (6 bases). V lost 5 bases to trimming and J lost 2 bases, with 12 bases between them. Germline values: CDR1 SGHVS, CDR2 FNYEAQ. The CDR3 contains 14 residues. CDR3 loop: CASSLTRGQETQYF. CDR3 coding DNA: TGTGCCAGCAGCCTGACCCGGGGGCAAGAGACCCAGTACTTC. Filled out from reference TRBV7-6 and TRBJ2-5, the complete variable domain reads GAGVSQSPRYKVTKRGQDVALRCDPISGHVSLYWYRQALGQGPEFLTYFNYEAQQDKSGLPNDRFSAERPEGSISTLTIQRTEQRDSAMYRCASSLTRGQETQYFGPGTRLLVL.

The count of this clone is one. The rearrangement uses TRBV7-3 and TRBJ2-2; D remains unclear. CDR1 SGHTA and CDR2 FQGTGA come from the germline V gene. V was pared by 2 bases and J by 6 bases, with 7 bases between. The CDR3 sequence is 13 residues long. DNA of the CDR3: TGTGCCAGCAGCTTATTTTCTGCCGGGGAGCTGTTTTTT. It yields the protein CASSLFSAGELFF.

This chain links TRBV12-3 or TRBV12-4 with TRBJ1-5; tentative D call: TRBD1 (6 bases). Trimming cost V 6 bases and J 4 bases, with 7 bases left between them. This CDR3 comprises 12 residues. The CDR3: CASRDSNQPQHF. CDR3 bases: TGTGCCAGCAGGGACAGTAATCAGCCCCAGCATTTT.

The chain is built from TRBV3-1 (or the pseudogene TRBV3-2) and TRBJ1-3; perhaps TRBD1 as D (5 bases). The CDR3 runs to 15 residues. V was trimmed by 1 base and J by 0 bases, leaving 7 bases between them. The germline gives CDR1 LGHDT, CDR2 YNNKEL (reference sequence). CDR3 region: CASSQGGVSGNTIYF. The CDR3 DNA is TGTGCCAGCAGCCAAGGGGGGGTCTCTGGAAACACCATATATTTT.

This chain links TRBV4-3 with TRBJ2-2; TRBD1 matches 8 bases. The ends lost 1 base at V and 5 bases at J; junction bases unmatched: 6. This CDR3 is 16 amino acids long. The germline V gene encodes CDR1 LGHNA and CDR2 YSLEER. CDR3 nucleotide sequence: TGCGCCAGCAGCCAAGTGGGGACAGGAGGGACCGGGGAGCTGTTTTTT. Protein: CASSQVGTGGTGELFF.

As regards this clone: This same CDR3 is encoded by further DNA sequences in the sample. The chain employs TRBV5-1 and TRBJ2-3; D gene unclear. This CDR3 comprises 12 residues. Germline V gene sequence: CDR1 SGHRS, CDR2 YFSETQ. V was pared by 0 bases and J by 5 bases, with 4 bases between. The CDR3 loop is CASSLALDTQYF. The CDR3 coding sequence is TGCGCCAGCAGCTTGGCACTAGATACGCAGTATTTT.

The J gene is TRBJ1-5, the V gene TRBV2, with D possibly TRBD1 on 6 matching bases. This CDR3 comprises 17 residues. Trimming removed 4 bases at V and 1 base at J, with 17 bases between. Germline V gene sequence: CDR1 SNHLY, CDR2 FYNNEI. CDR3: CASSAQRGPESNQPQHF. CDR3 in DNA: TGTGCCAGCAGTGCCCAGCGGGGGCCCGAAAGCAATCAGCCCCAGCATTTT.